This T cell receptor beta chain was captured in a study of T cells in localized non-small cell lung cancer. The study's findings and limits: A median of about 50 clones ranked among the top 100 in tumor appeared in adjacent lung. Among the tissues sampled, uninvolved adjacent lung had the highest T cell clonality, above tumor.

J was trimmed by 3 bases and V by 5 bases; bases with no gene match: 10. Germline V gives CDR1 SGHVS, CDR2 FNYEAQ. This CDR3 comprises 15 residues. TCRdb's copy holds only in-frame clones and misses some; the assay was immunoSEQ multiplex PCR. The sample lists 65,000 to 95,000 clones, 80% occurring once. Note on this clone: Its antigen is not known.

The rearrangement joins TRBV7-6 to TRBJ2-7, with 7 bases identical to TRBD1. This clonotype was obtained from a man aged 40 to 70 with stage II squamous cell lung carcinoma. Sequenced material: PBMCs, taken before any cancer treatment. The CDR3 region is CASSAQTGQSYEQYF. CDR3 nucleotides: TGTGCCAGCAGCGCACAAACGGGACAGAGCTACGAGCAGTACTTC.